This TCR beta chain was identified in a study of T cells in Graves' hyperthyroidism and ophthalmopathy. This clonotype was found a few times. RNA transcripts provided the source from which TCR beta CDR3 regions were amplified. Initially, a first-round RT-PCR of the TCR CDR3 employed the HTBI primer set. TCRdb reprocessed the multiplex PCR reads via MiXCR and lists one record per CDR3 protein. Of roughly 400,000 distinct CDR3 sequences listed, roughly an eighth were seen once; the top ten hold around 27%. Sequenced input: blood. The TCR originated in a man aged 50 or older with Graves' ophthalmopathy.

CDR3 nucleotide sequence: TGCAGTGCTAGCCCCTTGAGAGCTGAGCAGTACTTC. Amino acids: CSASPLRAEQYF. V gene TRBV20-1 combines with J gene TRBJ2-7; no reliable D call. The CDR3 is 12 residues long. The ends were cut back, 3 bases at V and 7 bases at J, with 13 bases in the middle. The germline V gene encodes CDR1 DFQATT and CDR2 SNEGSKA (reference sequence).